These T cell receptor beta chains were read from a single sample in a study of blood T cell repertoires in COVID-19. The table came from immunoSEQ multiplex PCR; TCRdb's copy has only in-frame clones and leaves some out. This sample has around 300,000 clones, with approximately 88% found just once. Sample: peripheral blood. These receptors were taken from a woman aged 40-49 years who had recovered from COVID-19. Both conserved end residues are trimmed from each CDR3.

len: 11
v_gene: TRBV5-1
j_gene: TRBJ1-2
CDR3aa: ASSFMSGDGYT

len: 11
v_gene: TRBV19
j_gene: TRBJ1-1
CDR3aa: ASSPDRGTEAF

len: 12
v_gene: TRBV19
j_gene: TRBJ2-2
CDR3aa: ASSIAGSTGELF

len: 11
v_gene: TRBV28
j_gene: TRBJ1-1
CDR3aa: ASSPHGGQRAF

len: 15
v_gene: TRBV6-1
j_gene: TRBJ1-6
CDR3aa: ASSGLSLSSYNSPLH

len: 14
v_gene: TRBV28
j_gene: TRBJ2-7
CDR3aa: ASSRRGIPASYEQY

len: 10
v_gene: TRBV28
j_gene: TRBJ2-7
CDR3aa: ASRTQGYEQY

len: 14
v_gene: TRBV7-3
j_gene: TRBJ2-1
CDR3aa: ASSENAGLASNEQF

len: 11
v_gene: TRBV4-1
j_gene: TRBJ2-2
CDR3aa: ASSQQITGELF

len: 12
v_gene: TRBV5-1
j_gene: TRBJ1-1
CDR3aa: ASSLAVADTEAF

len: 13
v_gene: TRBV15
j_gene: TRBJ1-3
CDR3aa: ATTPDRNSGNTIY

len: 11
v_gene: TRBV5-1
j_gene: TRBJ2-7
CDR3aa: ASSFTNSYEQY